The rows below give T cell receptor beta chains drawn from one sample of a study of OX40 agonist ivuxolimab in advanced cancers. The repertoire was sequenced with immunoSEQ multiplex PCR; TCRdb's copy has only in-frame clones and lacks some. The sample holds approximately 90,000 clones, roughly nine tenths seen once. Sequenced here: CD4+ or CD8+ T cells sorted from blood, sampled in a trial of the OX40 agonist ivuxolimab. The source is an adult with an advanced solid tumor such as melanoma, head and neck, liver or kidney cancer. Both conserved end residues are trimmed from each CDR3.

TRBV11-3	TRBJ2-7	ASSFVGTGNYEQY
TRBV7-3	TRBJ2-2	ASSRDRNTGELF
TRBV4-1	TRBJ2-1	ASSQDGMGHRVNEQF
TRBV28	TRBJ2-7	ASSLLGRGSNEQY
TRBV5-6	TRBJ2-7	ASSLVLAGASEQY
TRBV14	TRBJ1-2	ASSLQGAGGYT
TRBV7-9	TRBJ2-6	ASSLYSSGANVLT
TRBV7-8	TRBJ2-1	ASSLVPFSVTSGRPSYNEQF
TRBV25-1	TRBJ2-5	ASSSETQY
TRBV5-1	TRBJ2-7	ASSFRTGVVEQY
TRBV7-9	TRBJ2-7	ASSSIQGAGTYEQY
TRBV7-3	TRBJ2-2	ASSPTGPGELF
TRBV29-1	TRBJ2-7	SVEHSYEQY
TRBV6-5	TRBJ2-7	ASSSGIPYEQY
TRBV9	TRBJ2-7	ASSVGPGYEQY
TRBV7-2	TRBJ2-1	ASTSAPGSWNEQF
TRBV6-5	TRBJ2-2	ASSTSEATGELF
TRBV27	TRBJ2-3	ASSPESSGYVGTDTQY
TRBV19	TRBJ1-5	ASRNGGDQPQH
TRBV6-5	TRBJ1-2	ASSQNNYGYT
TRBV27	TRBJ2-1	ASSFEDPSYYNEQF
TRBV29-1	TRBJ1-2	SVLKAVEGYT
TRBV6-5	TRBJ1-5	ASSRGPGQPQH
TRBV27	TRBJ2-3	ASSSTLPGWGTQY
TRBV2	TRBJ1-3	ASSPREGTGNTIY
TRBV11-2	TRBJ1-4	ASSLGPTGAEKLF
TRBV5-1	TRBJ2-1	ASSLLGQGYNEQF
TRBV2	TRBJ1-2	ASRRTGQGYT
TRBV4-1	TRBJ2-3	ASSQDGQARADTQY
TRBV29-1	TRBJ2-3	SSDGSTDTQY
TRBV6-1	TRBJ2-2	ASSEAIDRGNTGELF
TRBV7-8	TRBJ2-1	ASSLPAGARNEQF
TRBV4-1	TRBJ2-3	ASSQVQGKDTQY
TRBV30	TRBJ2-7	AWSGPSGTEQY
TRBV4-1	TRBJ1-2	ASSQETGTVYGYT
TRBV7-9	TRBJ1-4	ASSSRDRGQGKLF